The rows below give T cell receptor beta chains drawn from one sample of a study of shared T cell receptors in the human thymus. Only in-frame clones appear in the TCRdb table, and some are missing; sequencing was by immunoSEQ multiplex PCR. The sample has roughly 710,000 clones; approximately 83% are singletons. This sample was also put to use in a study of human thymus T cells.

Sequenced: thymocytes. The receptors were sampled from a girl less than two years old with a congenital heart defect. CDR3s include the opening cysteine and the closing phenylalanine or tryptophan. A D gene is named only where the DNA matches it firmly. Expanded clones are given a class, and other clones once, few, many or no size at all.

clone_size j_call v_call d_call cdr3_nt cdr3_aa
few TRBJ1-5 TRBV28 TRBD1 TGTGCCAGCAGTTTATCGGGGACAGGGCATACGGAACGTCAGCCCCAGCATTTT CASSLSGTGHTERQPQHF
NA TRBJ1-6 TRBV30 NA TGTGCCTGGAGAGACCCACGGAACCCGGGCTCGGGGTCACCCCTCCACTTT CAWRDPRNPGSGSPLHF
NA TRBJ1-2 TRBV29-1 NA TGCAGCGTTGTAATGGGGGGAGCAGGCTACACCTTC CSVVMGGAGYTF
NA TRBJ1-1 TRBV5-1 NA TGCGCCAGCAGCTTCGCCAGAGGGAACACTGAAGCTTTCTTT CASSFARGNTEAFF
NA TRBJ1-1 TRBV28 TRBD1 TGTGCCAGCAGCCCTAGACAGGGAGAGACTGAAGCTTTCTTT CASSPRQGETEAFF
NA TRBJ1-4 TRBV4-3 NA TGCGCCAGCAGCCAAGGCCAACAGGGACGGAATGAAAAACTGTTTTTT CASSQGQQGRNEKLFF
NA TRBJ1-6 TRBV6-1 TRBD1 TGTGCCAGCAGTGAGCCCGGGACAGGGAGTTCACCCCTCCACTTT CASSEPGTGSSPLHF
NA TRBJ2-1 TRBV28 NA TGTGCCAGCAGTTTATGCTGTCAGGGGAATAAAGTCAATGAGCAGTTCTTC CASSLCCQGNKVNEQFF
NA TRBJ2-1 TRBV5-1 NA TGCGCCAGCTGCGGAGGGCAGAGGAAGGGCAATGAGCAGTTCTTC CASCGGQRKGNEQFF
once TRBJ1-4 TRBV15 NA TGTGCCACCAGCAGAAAACCCGGGACAAGGAATGAAAAACTGTTTTTT CATSRKPGTRNEKLFF
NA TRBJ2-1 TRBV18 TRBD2 TGTGCCAGCTCACCACCCGGGACTAGCGGGGGGCTCCCATCCTACAATGAGCAGTTCTTC CASSPPGTSGGLPSYNEQFF
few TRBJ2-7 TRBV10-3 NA TGTGCCATCAGTGAGCGAACGGGGGAGACCTACGAGCAGTACTTC CAISERTGETYEQYF
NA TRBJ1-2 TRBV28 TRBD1 TGTGCCAGCAGTTTGTCTAGGGGGCGACGCAATGGCTACACCTTC CASSLSRGRRNGYTF
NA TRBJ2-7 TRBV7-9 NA TGTGCCAGCAGCTGGGGTTACAACGGACAGATAATTTACGAGCAGTACTTC CASSWGYNGQIIYEQYF
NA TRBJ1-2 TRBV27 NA TGTGCCAGCAGTTTATCGCGGTTGAAATGGGGCGAAGTGTTGGGCTACACCTTC CASSLSRLKWGEVLGYTF
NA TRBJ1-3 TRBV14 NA TGTGCCAGCAGCCAAGAATCGGGTTGGCATTTT CASSQESGWHF
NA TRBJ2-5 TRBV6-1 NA TGTGCCAGCAGTGAATCCCCCAGGGGGGTCGAGACCCAGTACTTC CASSESPRGVETQYF
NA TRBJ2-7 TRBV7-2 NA TGTGCCAGCAGCCCAGGGGCTAGCAATTACGAGCAGTACTTC CASSPGASNYEQYF
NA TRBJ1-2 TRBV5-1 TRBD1 TGCGCCAGCAGCTTCGACAGGGGGTATGATGGCTACACCTTC CASSFDRGYDGYTF
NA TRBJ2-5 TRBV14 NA TGTGCCAGCAGCCAAATTGAGGGGGAGGAGACCCAGTACTTC CASSQIEGEETQYF
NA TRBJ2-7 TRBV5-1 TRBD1 TGCGCCAGCAGCTCCAGGGGGCAGGGCCCCTCGCGCGAGCAGTACTTC CASSSRGQGPSREQYF
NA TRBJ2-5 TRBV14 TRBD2 TGTGCCAGCAGCCAAGGCGGGGGTCAAGAGACCCAGTACTTC CASSQGGGQETQYF
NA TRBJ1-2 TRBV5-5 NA TGTGCCAGCAGCTTGGAGGCAGGCAACTATGGCTACACCTTC CASSLEAGNYGYTF
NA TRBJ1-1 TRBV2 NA TGTGCCAGCAGACCCCCGGGGGGCACTGAAGCTTTCTTT CASRPPGGTEAFF
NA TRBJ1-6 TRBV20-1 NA TGCAGTCCGGGGGGCTCACCCCTCCACTTT CSPGGSPLHF
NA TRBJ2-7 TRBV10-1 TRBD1 TGCGCCAGCAGTGGACAGGGCCCCTACGAGCAGTACTTC CASSGQGPYEQYF
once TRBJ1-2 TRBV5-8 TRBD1 TGTGCCAGCAGCTTGATAGGGGGCGCCTGGGGCTACACCTTC CASSLIGGAWGYTF
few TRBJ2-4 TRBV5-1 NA TGCGCCAGCAGCTTGACCCGGGTGGGAACGGAGGCCATTCAGTACTTC CASSLTRVGTEAIQYF
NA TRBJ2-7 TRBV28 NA TGTGCCAGCAGTTTAGACAGCCAAAGCTCCTACGAGCAGTACTTC CASSLDSQSSYEQYF
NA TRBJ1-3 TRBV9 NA TGTGCCAGCAGCGGCAGGGTTTCTGGAAACACCATATATTTT CASSGRVSGNTIYF
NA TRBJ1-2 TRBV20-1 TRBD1 TGCAGTGCAAACAGGGGGTACACCTTC CSANRGYTF
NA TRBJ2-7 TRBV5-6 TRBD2 TGTGCCAGCAGCAAACGGACTAGCGGGGGGGCCCCTTTGTACGAGCAGTACTTC CASSKRTSGGAPLYEQYF
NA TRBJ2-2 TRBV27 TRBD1 TGTGCCAGCAGTTTAACTCCGAGACCCCTCCGCGGACAGGGGGTGGACACCGGGGAGCTGTTTTTT CASSLTPRPLRGQGVDTGELFF
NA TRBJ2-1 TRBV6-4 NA TGTGCCAGCAGTGACCGTAGCAATGAGCAGTTCTTC CASSDRSNEQFF
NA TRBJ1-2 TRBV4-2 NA TGTGCCAGCAGCCAAGTGGGCCCGAAAGCTCTCTATGGCTACACCTTC CASSQVGPKALYGYTF
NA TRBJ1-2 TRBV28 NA TGTGCCAGCAGCCCCCTTGTGACAGGCAGCTATGGCTACACCTTC CASSPLVTGSYGYTF
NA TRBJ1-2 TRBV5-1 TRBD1 TGCGCCAGCAGACCGGGACAGGGGGTGGACTATGGCTACACCTTC CASRPGQGVDYGYTF
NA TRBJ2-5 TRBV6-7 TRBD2 TGTGCCAGCACCCTTAAGACTAGCCCGGAGACCCAGTACTTC CASTLKTSPETQYF
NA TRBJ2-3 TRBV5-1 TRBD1 TGCGCCAGCAGCTTGGTAGAGGTCGGGACAGGGGAAGTCACAGATACGCAGTATTTT CASSLVEVGTGEVTDTQYF
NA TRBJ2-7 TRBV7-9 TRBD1 TGTGCCAGCAGCTTAGCACCGGGACAGGGAGAATACGAGCAGTACTTC CASSLAPGQGEYEQYF
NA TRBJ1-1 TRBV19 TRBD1 TGTGCCAGTAAGCGGACAGGGGACCCGAACACTGAAGCTTTCTTT CASKRTGDPNTEAFF